The 8 T cell receptor beta chains below come from one sample, sequenced in a study of response to subunit inactivated influenza vaccine. TCRdb re-called the RT-PCR reads through MiXCR, storing one row per CDR3 protein. This sample has around 530,000 distinct CDR3 sequences, with approximately 15% found just once. Specimen: CD4+ T cells sorted from PBMCs, collected less than 30 months after vaccination. The receptor set was obtained from a man aged 50 to 69 who received an inactivated influenza vaccine.

This clonotype was seen a handful of times. The CDR3 sequence: CASSYYRAVTYNEQFF. The CDR3 DNA reads TGTGCCAGCAGTTACTACAGGGCGGTCACCTACAATGAGCAGTTCTTC. The rearrangement uses TRBV6-2 or TRBV6-3 and TRBJ2-1; the D gene is possibly TRBD1 (6 bases). The CDR3 sequence is 16 residues long. Between the trimmed V and J ends, which lost 1 base and 2 bases, there was a span of 12 bases. CDR1 is MNHEY, CDR2 SVGEGT, per germline.

This clonotype is classed as medium-sized. The chain carries TRBV29-1 and TRBJ2-7; D ambiguous. The CDR3 has 11 amino acids. Germline CDR1 and CDR2: SQVTM and ANQGSEA. V lost 5 bases and J 2 bases, leaving 7 bases between the germline ends. The CDR3 reads CSVIVPYEQYF. Written as DNA, the CDR3 is TGCAGCGTTATAGTACCCTACGAGCAGTACTTC.

This clonotype was seen a handful of times. The CDR3 DNA sequence: TGTGCCAGCAGCCCAAGGGGACTAGCGGTCCGGGAGACCCAGTACTTC. This encodes CASSPRGLAVRETQYF. This chain joins TRBV7-9 and TRBJ2-5, with 11 bases aligning to TRBD2. Germline V gene sequence: CDR1 SEHNR, CDR2 FQNEAQ (reference sequence). CDR3 length: 16 amino acids. With 5 bases clipped from V and 5 bases from J, the junction kept 10 bases outside the gene matches.

The sample holds a few counts of this clonotype. The gene calls are TRBV4-2 and TRBJ2-1, with TRBD2 matching over 7 bases. CDR3 length: 18 amino acids. Germline V lookup: CDR1 LGHNA, CDR2 YNFKEQ. Trimming cost V 0 bases and J 3 bases; bases outside gene matches: 11. This CDR3 is CASSQERGKLAVYNEQFF. The CDR3 DNA reads as TGTGCCAGCAGCCAAGAGAGGGGAAAGCTAGCGGTCTACAATGAGCAGTTCTTC.

There are a few counts of this clonotype. The J gene is TRBJ2-2, the V gene TRBV4-3, with 7 bases matching TRBD1. With 2 bases clipped from V and 6 bases from J, the junction kept 3 bases outside the gene matches. CDR1 LGHNA and CDR2 YSLEER come from the germline V gene. The CDR3 contains 14 residues. The CDR3 nucleotides read TGCGCCAGCAGCCAACCCGACAGGGCCGGGGAGCTGTTTTTT. Encoded protein: CASSQPDRAGELFF.

The V call is TRBV19, the J call TRBJ1-2; possible D gene TRBD1, 6 bases. This CDR3 region has 14 residues. From germline, CDR1 is LNHDA and CDR2 SQIVND (reference sequence). V shed 6 bases and J shed 2 bases, with 13 bases lying between them. The CDR3 region has the DNA TGTGCCAGTAGCTGGGGCAGGGGAAACTATGGCTACACCTTC. Its translation: CASSWGRGNYGYTF.

A few counts support this clonotype. The genes are TRBV6-2 or TRBV6-3 and TRBJ2-7; TRBD2 aligns across 9 bases. Germline V gene data show CDR1 as MNHEY and CDR2 as SVGEGT. Trimming at V came to 6 bases and at J to 5 bases, leaving 11 bases not matched to a gene. This CDR3 is 15 amino acids long. CDR3 region: CASRDSGRYIHEQYF. CDR3 DNA: TGTGCCAGCAGAGACAGCGGGAGGTATATCCACGAGCAGTACTTC.

The chain has TRBV4-1 and TRBJ2-1; 9 nucleotides agree with TRBD1. CDR1 and CDR2 from the germline V gene are MGHRA and YSYEKL. Trimming took 1 base from V and 1 from J; bases not matched to a gene: 17. The CDR3 consists of 21 residues. CDR3 DNA: TGCGCCAGCAGCCAAGCACAGGGGGCCGGGTATGACGGGAGTTCCTACAATGAGCAGTTCTTC. Protein sequence: CASSQAQGAGYDGSSYNEQFF.